This TCR beta chain appears in the sequencing data of a study of OX40 agonist ivuxolimab in advanced cancers. Baseline was the first blood sampling point, followed by cycle 4 day 1 and cycle 7 day 1. Produced via immunoSEQ multiplex PCR; TCRdb's table is partial and in-frame only. The sample lists about 48,000 clones, 65% to 85% occurring once. On this clone itself: No antigen is known for it.

Study observations and caveats: The mean number of expanded clones was higher in CD8+ T cells than in CD4+. Among the least clonally expanded were partial responders at 0.1-3.0 mg/kg.

Germline lookup yields CDR1 SGHNT and CDR2 YYREEE (reference sequence). CDR3 size: 16 residues. The V gene end was trimmed by 4 bases and the J gene end by 5 bases; junction bases not matched to a gene: 9. This TCR was recovered from an adult with an advanced solid tumor such as melanoma, head and neck, liver or kidney cancer. Material: CD4+ or CD8+ T cells sorted from blood, obtained in a trial of the OX40 agonist ivuxolimab. This chain uses TRBV5-4 with TRBJ2-2, with TRBD2 identical over 9 bases. This CDR3 is CASSPAGGAYTGELFF. The CDR3 DNA is TGTGCCAGCAGCCCGGCGGGGGGGGCGTATACCGGGGAGCTGTTTTTT.